The 7 T cell receptor beta chains listed next were all sequenced from one sample in a study of T cells in Graves' hyperthyroidism and ophthalmopathy (dated by TCRdb to about 2019). Receptor amplification or capture employed multiplex PCR. Sequencing was carried out with an Illumina HiSeq 2000. Amplification of TCR beta CDR3 regions was carried out from RNA transcripts. A first-round RT-PCR of the TCR CDR3 used the HTBI primer set with the Qiagen OneStep RT-PCR kit. The raw public data were reprocessed by TCRdb itself: fastp quality trimming at Q25, MiXCR clonotype calling, in-frame beta chains only. Records with the same CDR3 protein are collapsed into one entry carrying the most frequent genes and DNA. For this sample the table gives about 360,000 distinct CDR3 sequences, of which about 13% were detected only once. The ten largest clones add up to 9.2% of the sample. Sequencing input: blood. Every receptor here comes from a woman aged 18-29 years with Graves' hyperthyroidism.

This sequence joins TRBV24-1 and TRBJ2-5; TRBD2 agrees at 7 bases. Trimming took 7 bases from V and 5 from J; bases not matched to a gene: 9. This CDR3 region has 14 residues. Germline V gene lookup returns CDR1 KGHDR and CDR2 SFDVKD. The CDR3 sequence is CATSYVNGRETQYF. Written as DNA, the CDR3 is TGTGCCACCAGCTACGTCAACGGGAGGGAGACCCAGTACTTC.

This clonotype was counted ten times or more. The J gene is TRBJ2-7, the V gene TRBV28, with D unresolved. The CDR3 covers 14 residues. Trimming pared 4 bases from V and 2 bases from J, leaving 12 bases between. Germline assignment: CDR1 MDHEN and CDR2 SYDVKM. The CDR3 DNA sequence: TGTGCCAGCAGTTCCTCAGTAGGTCCCTACGAGCAGTACTTC. Translating gives CASSSSVGPYEQYF.

This clonotype came up many times. This rearrangement joins TRBV2 to TRBJ1-1, with 8 bases aligning to TRBD1. The junction had 10 bases not matched to a gene; V was cut back by 10 bases and J by 0 bases. This CDR3 is 15 amino acids long. Germline values: CDR1 SNHLY, CDR2 FYNNEI. CDR3 in DNA: TGTGCCACCTCGGGGGCAGGGGGCCTGAACACTGAAGCTTTCTTT. Translation gives CATSGAGGLNTEAFF. Full variable domain (remainder filled in from reference TRBV2 and TRBJ1-1): EPEVTQTPSHQVTQMGQEVILRCVPISNHLYFYWYRQILGQKVEFLVSFYNNEISEKSEIFDDQFSVERPDGSNFTLKIRSTKLEDSAMYFCATSGAGGLNTEAFFGQGTRLTVV.

The chain joins TRBV11-3 to TRBJ2-3; 9 bases fit TRBD2. Germline CDR1 and CDR2: SGHNT and YENEEA. Trimming at V came to 5 bases and at J to 2 bases, leaving 14 bases not matched to a gene. This CDR3 comprises 18 residues. The CDR3 protein is CASSQGVTLAGATDTQYF. The CDR3, as DNA: TGTGCCAGCAGCCAAGGTGTTACATTAGCGGGAGCCACAGATACGCAGTATTTT. Looking up the rest from reference TRBV11-3 and TRBJ2-3 gives the full variable domain: EAGVVQSPRYKIIEKKQPVAFWCNPISGHNTLYWYLQNLGQGPELLIRYENEEAVDDSQLPKDRFSAERLKGVDSTLKIQPAELGDSAVYLCASSQGVTLAGATDTQYFGPGTRLTVL.

This clonotype was seen repeatedly, ten times or more. V and J are TRBV9 and TRBJ2-3; D is unclear. The CDR3 extends over 14 amino acids. Germline V gene data show CDR1 as SGDLS and CDR2 as YYNGEE. Trimming stripped 0 bases from V and 4 bases from J, with 9 bases between. Here the CDR3 DNA reads TGTGCCAGCAGCGTAGGTCTGGGGTCAGATACGCAGTATTTT. This translates into CASSVGLGSDTQYF.

The table lists this clonotype with many counts. The chain employs TRBV5-1 and TRBJ2-3; TRBD1 aligns across 8 bases. Germline CDR1 and CDR2: SGHRS and YFSETQ. CDR3 length equals 16 residues. V shed 3 bases, J shed 3 bases, and the junction held 9 bases outside the gene matches. The CDR3 protein is CASSSGDRGLTDTQYF. CDR3 coding DNA: TGCGCCAGCAGCTCGGGAGACAGGGGTTTAACAGATACGCAGTATTTT.

This clonotype was seen a few times. The chain links TRBV4-1 to TRBJ2-7; a possible D gene is TRBD1 (6 bases). The CDR3 runs 16 residues. Deletions cut 0 bases from V and 4 bases from J, with 16 bases between. The germline gives CDR1 MGHRA, CDR2 YSYEKL. This CDR3 is CASSQDATGGLYEQYF. For the CDR3, the DNA is TGCGCCAGCAGCCAAGATGCGACAGGCGGCTTGTACGAGCAGTACTTC.